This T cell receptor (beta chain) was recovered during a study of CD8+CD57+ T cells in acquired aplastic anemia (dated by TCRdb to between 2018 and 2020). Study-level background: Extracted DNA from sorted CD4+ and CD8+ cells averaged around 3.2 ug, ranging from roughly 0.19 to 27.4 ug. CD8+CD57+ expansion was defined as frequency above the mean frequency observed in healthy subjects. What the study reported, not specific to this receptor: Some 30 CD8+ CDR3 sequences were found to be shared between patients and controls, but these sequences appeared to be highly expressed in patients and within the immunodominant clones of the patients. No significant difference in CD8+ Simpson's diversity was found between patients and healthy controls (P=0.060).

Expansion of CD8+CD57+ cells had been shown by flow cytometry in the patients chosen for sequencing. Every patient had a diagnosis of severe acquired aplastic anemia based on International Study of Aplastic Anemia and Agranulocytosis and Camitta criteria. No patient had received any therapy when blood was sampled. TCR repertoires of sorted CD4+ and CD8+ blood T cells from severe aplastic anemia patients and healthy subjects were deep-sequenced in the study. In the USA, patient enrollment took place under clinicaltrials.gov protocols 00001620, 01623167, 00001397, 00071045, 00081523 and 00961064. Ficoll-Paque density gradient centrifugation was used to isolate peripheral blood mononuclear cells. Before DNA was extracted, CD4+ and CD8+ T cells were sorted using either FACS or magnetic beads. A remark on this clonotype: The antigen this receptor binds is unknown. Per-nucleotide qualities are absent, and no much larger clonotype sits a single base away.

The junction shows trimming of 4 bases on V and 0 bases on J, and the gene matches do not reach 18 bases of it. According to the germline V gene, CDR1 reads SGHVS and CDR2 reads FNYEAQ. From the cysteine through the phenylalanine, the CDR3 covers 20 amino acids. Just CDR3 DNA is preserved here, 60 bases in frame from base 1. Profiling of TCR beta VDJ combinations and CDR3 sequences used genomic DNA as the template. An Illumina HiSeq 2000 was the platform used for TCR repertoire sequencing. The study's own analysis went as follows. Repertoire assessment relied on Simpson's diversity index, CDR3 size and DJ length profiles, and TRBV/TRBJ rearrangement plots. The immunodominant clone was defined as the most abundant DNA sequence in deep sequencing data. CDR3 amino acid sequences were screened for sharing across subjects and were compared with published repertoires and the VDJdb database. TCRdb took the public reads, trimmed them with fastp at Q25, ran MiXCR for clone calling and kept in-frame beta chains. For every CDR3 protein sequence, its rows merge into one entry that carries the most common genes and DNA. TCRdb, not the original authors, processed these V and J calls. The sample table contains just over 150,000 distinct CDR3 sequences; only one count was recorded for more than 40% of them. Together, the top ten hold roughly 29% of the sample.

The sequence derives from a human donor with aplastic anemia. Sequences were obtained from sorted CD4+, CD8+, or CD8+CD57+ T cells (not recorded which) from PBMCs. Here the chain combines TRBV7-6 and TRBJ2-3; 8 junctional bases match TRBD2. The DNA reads TGTGCCAGCAGCTCCCGTGGTAGCGGGGTTATAAGAACTAGCACAGATACGCAGTATTTT. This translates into CASSSRGSGVIRTSTDTQYF.